These 18 T cell receptor beta chains came from one sample sequenced in a study of cytomegalovirus exposure and HLA in healthy donors. PCR employed 60 Vbeta and 13 Jbeta primers. Only in-frame clones appear in the TCRdb table, and some are missing; sequencing was by immunoSEQ multiplex PCR. In the table there are about 180,000 clones, 70% to 85% of which are singletons. What was sequenced was PBMCs. The receptors originated from a human donor in good health.

The V gene is TRBV19, the J gene TRBJ1-5; D is possibly TRBD1 (6 bases). The CDR3 is 16 amino acids. V was cut by 5 bases and J by 1 base, with 15 bases left in between. Germline V lookup: CDR1 LNHDA, CDR2 SQIVND (reference sequence). CDR3 amino acids: CASSFGGLESNQPQHF. The DNA of the CDR3 is TGTGCCAGTAGTTTCGGGGGGCTGGAGAGCAATCAGCCCCAGCATTTT.

This chain joins TRBV9 and TRBJ2-5; TRBD1 matches at 8 bases. Per the germline V gene, CDR1 is SGDLS and CDR2 is YYNGEE. V gave up 0 bases and J gave up 3 bases; unmatched junction bases: 7. There are 16 residues in the CDR3. CDR3 sequence: CASSVGTGIVEETQYF. DNA for the CDR3: TGTGCCAGCAGCGTAGGGACAGGGATCGTGGAAGAGACCCAGTACTTC.

The rearrangement joins TRBV29-1 to TRBJ1-1, with TRBD1 matching over 7 bases. The CDR3 has 11 amino acids. V was pared by 3 bases and J by 7 bases, with 2 bases of the junction left unmatched. Looked up from germline, CDR1 is SQVTM and CDR2 is ANQGSEA. The CDR3 reads CSVEWDSEAFF. The CDR3 DNA is TGCAGCGTTGAGTGGGACAGTGAAGCTTTCTTT. The whole variable domain, remainder taken from reference TRBV29-1 and TRBJ1-1, is SAVISQKPSRDICQRGTSLTIQCQVDSQVTMMFWYRQQPGQSLTLIATANQGSEATYESGFVIDKFPISRPNLTFSTLTVSNMSPEDSSIYLCSVEWDSEAFFGQGTRLTVV.

This clone was seen a few times. The limits of the CDR3 on the DNA are not certain, so only TCRdb's listed CDR3 is given. This chain joins TRBV4-3 and TRBJ2-7; the table gives TRBD2 as D, unverified against the DNA. Germline loops: CDR1 LGHNA, CDR2 YSLEER. Ends included, the CDR3 has 20 residues. The CDR3 region is CASSRGAPTSSTSGHYEQYF.

This clone was recorded only once. The V and J genes are TRBV7-6 and TRBJ1-1; maybe TRBD1 (6 bases). V was trimmed by 1 base and J by 8 bases, leaving 11 bases between them. Germline V gene sequence: CDR1 SGHVS, CDR2 FNYEAQ. The CDR3 is 13 residues long. Here the CDR3 reads CASSLDHQGEAFF. The CDR3 region has the DNA TGTGCCAGCAGCTTAGATCACCAGGGGGAAGCTTTCTTT.

This chain connects TRBV7-9 to TRBJ2-3; D gene uncertain. The germline V and J ends were trimmed by 1 base and 7 bases, with 15 bases remaining between them. CDR3 length equals 15 residues. From germline, CDR1 is SEHNR and CDR2 FQNEAQ (reference sequence). For the CDR3, the DNA is TGTGCCAGCAGCTTAGGGTTTTTGAACCAGTATACGCAGTATTTT. Protein sequence: CASSLGFLNQYTQYF.

This chain joins TRBV6-5 and TRBJ1-1; TRBD1 is a possible D gene (5 bases). The CDR3 runs to 13 residues. V dropped 10 bases and J dropped 1 base, with 13 bases sitting between them. CDR1 is MNHEY, CDR2 SVGAGI, per germline. The CDR3 loop reads CATGRQRNTEAFF. CDR3 nucleotides: TGTGCCACCGGGCGACAGAGGAACACTGAAGCTTTCTTT.

This clone was seen ten or more times. V gene TRBV5-1 combines with J gene TRBJ2-1; 8 bases map to TRBD2. Trimming at V came to 4 bases and at J to 2 bases, leaving 2 bases not matched to a gene. Germline V lookup: CDR1 SGHRS, CDR2 YFSETQ. This CDR3 comprises 14 residues. CDR3 nucleotide sequence: TGCGCCAGCAGCACTAGCGGTGCCTACAATGAGCAGTTCTTC. This codes for CASSTSGAYNEQFF.

This clone was counted at least ten times. The chain has TRBV2 and TRBJ2-2, with 9 positions matching TRBD1. V was pared by 2 bases and J by 9 bases, with 7 bases of the junction left unmatched. The CDR3 has 15 residues. CDR1 is SNHLY and CDR2 is FYNNEI in the germline V gene. The CDR3 region is CASSESRTGDRELFF. The CDR3 nucleotides are TGTGCCAGCAGTGAATCACGGACAGGGGATCGGGAGCTGTTTTTT.

The J gene is TRBJ1-3, the V gene TRBV6-1, with D tentatively TRBD1 (5 bases). Per germline, CDR1 MNHNS and CDR2 SASEGT. The CDR3 length is 14 residues. Trimming removed 5 bases from V and 0 bases from J, with 8 bases in between. CDR3 protein: CASSIDSSGNTIYF. CDR3 DNA: TGTGCCAGCAGTATTGACAGCTCTGGAAACACCATATATTTT.

There are a few counts of this clone. The chain couples TRBV4-2 to TRBJ2-3, with 8 positions matching TRBD2. The CDR3 length is 18 residues. Germline V gene sequence: CDR1 LGHNA, CDR2 YNFKEQ. V lost 1 base and J lost 1; bases outside the gene matches: 10. The CDR3 DNA is TGTGCCAGCAGCCAAGCGGGCGGGGGGCGGGGGGGCACAGATACGCAGTATTTT. Translated: CASSQAGGGRGGTDTQYF.

The chain is built from TRBV7-3 and TRBJ2-6, with no clear D. CDR1 and CDR2 from the germline V gene are SGHTA and FQGTGA. With 5 bases removed from V and 0 bases from J, the gap between germline ends came to 8 bases. The length of the CDR3 is 15 residues. DNA of the CDR3: TGTGCCAGCAGCCCCAGGATCTCTGGGGCCAACGTCCTGACTTTC. Its protein is CASSPRISGANVLTF.

The V gene is TRBV6-5, the J gene TRBJ1-1, with a weak D call TRBD1 (6 bases). Germline V gives CDR1 MNHEY, CDR2 SVGAGI. V was shortened by 4 bases and J by 2 bases, with 17 bases between the two germline ends. This CDR3 region has 16 residues. CDR3 sequence (DNA): TGTGCCAGCAGTTCCGCCGAGGACAGAGACAACACTGAAGCTTTCTTT. Protein sequence: CASSSAEDRDNTEAFF.

This chain joins TRBV30 and TRBJ1-1; 7 nucleotides match TRBD1. The CDR3 runs 14 residues. Germline lookup yields CDR1 GTSNPN and CDR2 SVGIG (reference sequence). After removal of 2 bases from V and 4 bases from J, the junction contained 7 bases not matched to a gene. The CDR3 DNA follows: TGTGCCTGGAGTAAAGGGGGCAGGTTCACTGAAGCTTTCTTT. Amino acid sequence: CAWSKGGRFTEAFF. The entire variable domain, with the rest obtained from reference TRBV30 and TRBJ1-1, is as follows: SQTIHQWPATLVQPVGSPLSLECTVEGTSNPNLYWYRQAAGRGLQLLFYSVGIGQISSEVPQNLSASRPQDRQFILSSKKLLLSDSGFYLCAWSKGGRFTEAFFGQGTRLTVV.

This clone was counted once. V usage is TRBV11-3 and J usage is TRBJ1-3, with unresolved D. Trimming stripped 3 bases from V and 4 bases from J, with 7 bases between. This CDR3 spans 13 amino acids. The germline gives CDR1 SGHNT, CDR2 YENEEA. The CDR3 nucleotides read TGTGCCAGCAGCTTGGAGTCGGGAAACACCATATATTTT. This translates into CASSLESGNTIYF.

This clone was seen just once. This sequence joins TRBV9 and TRBJ1-4; a weak D match, TRBD1 (6 bases). Germline CDR1 SGDLS, CDR2 YYNGEE. The CDR3 has 14 amino acids. The germline V and J ends were trimmed by 0 bases and 8 bases, with 11 bases remaining between them. The CDR3 sequence is CASSVEGHAEKLFF. The CDR3 DNA reads as TGTGCCAGCAGCGTAGAGGGACACGCCGAAAAACTGTTTTTT.

The genes are TRBV9 and TRBJ2-4; weak D call: TRBD2 (6 bases). V shed 6 bases and J shed 1 base, with 14 bases lying between them. Germline loops: CDR1 SGDLS, CDR2 YYNGEE. The CDR3 covers 15 residues. CDR3 in DNA: TGTGCCAGCACCAAAGAGGAGGGCGCCAAAAACATTCAGTACTTC. It encodes CASTKEEGAKNIQYF. The full variable domain, in which reference TRBV9 and TRBJ2-4 provide the parts outside the CDR3, is DSGVTQTPKHLITATGQRVTLRCSPRSGDLSVYWYQQSLDQGLQFLIQYYNGEERAKGNILERFSAQQFPDLHSELNLSSLELGDSALYFCASTKEEGAKNIQYFGAGTRLSVL.

The V gene is TRBV2, the J gene TRBJ2-2; TRBD1 matches at 7 bases. This CDR3 spans 14 amino acids. Trimming cost V 8 bases and J 5 bases; bases outside gene matches: 8. Germline V gives CDR1 SNHLY, CDR2 FYNNEI. The CDR3 region is CASWRQGVTGELFF. CDR3 coding DNA: TGTGCCAGCTGGAGACAGGGAGTGACCGGGGAGCTGTTTTTT.